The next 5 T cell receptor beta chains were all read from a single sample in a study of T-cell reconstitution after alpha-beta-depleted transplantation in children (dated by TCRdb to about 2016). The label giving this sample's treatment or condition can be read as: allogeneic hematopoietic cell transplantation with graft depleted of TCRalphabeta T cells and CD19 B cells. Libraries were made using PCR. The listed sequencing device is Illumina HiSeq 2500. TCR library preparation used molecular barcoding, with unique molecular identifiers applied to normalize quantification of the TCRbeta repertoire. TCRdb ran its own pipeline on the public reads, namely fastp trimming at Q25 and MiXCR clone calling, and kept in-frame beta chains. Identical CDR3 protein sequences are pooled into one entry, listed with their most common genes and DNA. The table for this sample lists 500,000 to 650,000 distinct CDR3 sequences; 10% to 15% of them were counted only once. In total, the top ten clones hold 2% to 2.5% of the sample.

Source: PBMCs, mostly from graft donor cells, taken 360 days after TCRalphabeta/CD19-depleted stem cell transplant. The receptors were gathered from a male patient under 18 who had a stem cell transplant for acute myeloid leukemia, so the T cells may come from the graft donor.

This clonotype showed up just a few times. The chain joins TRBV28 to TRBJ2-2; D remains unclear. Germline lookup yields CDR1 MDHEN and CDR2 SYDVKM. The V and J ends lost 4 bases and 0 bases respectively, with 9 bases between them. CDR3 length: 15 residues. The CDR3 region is CASSSEYPNTGELFF. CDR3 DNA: TGTGCCAGCAGTTCGGAGTACCCGAACACCGGGGAGCTGTTTTTT.

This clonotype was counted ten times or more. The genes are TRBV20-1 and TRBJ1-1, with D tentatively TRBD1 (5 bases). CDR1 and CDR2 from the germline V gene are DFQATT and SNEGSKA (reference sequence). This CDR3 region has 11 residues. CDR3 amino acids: CSGTLNTEAFF. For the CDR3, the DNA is TGCAGCGGGACTTTGAACACTGAAGCTTTCTTT.

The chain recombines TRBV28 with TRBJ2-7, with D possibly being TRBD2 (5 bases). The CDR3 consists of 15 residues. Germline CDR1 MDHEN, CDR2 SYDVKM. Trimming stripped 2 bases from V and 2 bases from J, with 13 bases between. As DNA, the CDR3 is TGTGCCAGCAGTTTACCCCTGGGAGCCACCTACGAGCAGTACTTC. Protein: CASSLPLGATYEQYF.

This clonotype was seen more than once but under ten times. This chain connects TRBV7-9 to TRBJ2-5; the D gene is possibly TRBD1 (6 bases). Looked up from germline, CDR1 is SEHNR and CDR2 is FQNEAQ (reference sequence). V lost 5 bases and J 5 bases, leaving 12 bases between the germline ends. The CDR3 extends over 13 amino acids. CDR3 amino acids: CASSLTGTETQYF. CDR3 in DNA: TGTGCCAGCAGCCTTACAGGGACCGAGACCCAGTACTTC.

The CDR3 is CASTVINVRNTGELFF. As DNA, the CDR3 is TGTGCCAGCACCGTCATCAACGTTCGGAACACCGGGGAGCTGTTTTTT. This sequence joins TRBV12-3 or TRBV12-4 and TRBJ2-2, with D uncertain. CDR3 size: 16 residues. Trimming cost V 7 bases and J 1 base, with 16 bases left between them.